This entry lists 21 T cell receptor beta chains sequenced from one sample in a study of T cells after yellow fever vaccination (dated by TCRdb to between 2019 and 2020). To prepare the library, 5' RACE was applied. TCRdb lists the instrument as Illumina HiSeq 2500. TCRdb redid the processing of the public reads, applying fastp at Q25 and MiXCR, and retained in-frame beta chains. For every CDR3 protein sequence, its rows merge into one entry that carries the most common genes and DNA. Recorded for this sample are 600,000 to 750,000 distinct CDR3 sequences; about 12% of them occurred a single time. The ten largest clones represent about 15% of the sample. The treatment or condition label, read with the paper, signifies: live attenuated yellow fever vaccine strain. The starting material was PBMCs, obtained on the day of the yellow fever booster vaccination. Every receptor here comes from a man aged 25 to 40 who received the YFV17D yellow fever vaccine.

The table lists this clonotype with many counts. The V gene is TRBV3-1, the J gene TRBJ2-7; TRBD2 might be the D (6 bases). The CDR3 contains 13 residues. In germline, CDR1 is LGHDT, CDR2 YNNKEL (reference sequence). Between the trimmed V and J ends, which lost 2 bases and 7 bases, there was a span of 12 bases. CDR3: CASSQYRGGEQYF. CDR3 DNA: TGTGCCAGCAGCCAATATCGCGGAGGGGAGCAGTACTTC.

In its sample, this clonotype was seen a few times. The rearrangement links TRBV9 to TRBJ1-1; D is undetermined. The V end was cut by 2 bases, the J end by 1 base, with 6 bases between. The CDR3 totals 13 residues. Germline V lookup: CDR1 SGDLS, CDR2 YYNGEE. This chain's CDR3 is CASSVNKNTEAFF. DNA of the CDR3: TGTGCCAGCAGCGTGAACAAGAACACTGAAGCTTTCTTT.

V is TRBV18 and J is TRBJ2-1; D uncertain. The CDR3 consists of 15 residues. V was clipped by 8 bases and J by 0 bases, with 14 bases between them. CDR1 is KGHSH, CDR2 LQKENI, per germline. The CDR3: CASPPTPSSYNEQFF. CDR3 coding DNA: TGTGCCAGCCCTCCGACGCCAAGCTCCTACAATGAGCAGTTCTTC.

J is TRBJ1-2 and V is TRBV7-9, with a tentative D call TRBD1 (5 bases). CDR1 is SEHNR, CDR2 FQNEAQ, per germline (reference sequence). The V end was cut by 4 bases, the J end by 0 bases, with 12 bases between. The CDR3 spans 15 residues. The CDR3 coding sequence is TGTGCCAGCAGCTGGCCAGGGATCGCTAACTATGGCTACACCTTC. Its protein is CASSWPGIANYGYTF.

This clonotype was detected many times. V is TRBV5-1 and J is TRBJ2-5, with 12 positions matching TRBD2. This CDR3 region has 16 residues. J lost 2 bases, V lost 5 bases, and 7 bases had no gene match. Germline V gives CDR1 SGHRS, CDR2 YFSETQ. The CDR3 DNA is TGCGCCAGCAGACCCGGGACTAGCGGGCCGCAAGAGACCCAGTACTTC. Its translation is CASRPGTSGPQETQYF.

This clonotype was seen more than once but under ten times. The rearrangement joins TRBV4-3 to TRBJ2-1, with TRBD2 matching 13 bases. V lost 4 bases and J lost 4; bases outside the gene matches: 7. The CDR3 consists of 17 residues. The germline gives CDR1 LGHNA, CDR2 YSLEER. Here the CDR3 reads CASSPHPTSGGYNEQFF. CDR3 coding DNA: TGCGCCAGCAGCCCCCACCCGACTAGCGGGGGGTACAATGAGCAGTTCTTC.

CDR3 DNA: TGCGCCAGCAGCCAAACTAGCGGGAGGACCCAGGGTACGCAGTATTTT. Protein: CASSQTSGRTQGTQYF. The V call is TRBV5-1, the J call TRBJ2-3, with 12 bases lining up with TRBD2. CDR1 SGHRS and CDR2 YFSETQ come from the germline V gene. The junction had 11 bases not matched to a gene; V was cut back by 4 bases and J by 8 bases. This CDR3 is 16 amino acids long.

The chain is built from TRBV7-2 and TRBJ2-1; D is undetermined. Trimming removed 1 base from V and 2 bases from J, with 6 bases in between. The germline gives CDR1 SGHTA, CDR2 FQGNSA. The length of the CDR3 is 14 residues. CDR3 sequence: CASSLDSAYNEQFF. The CDR3 nucleotides read TGTGCCAGCAGCTTAGACAGTGCCTACAATGAGCAGTTCTTC.

This clonotype has a handful of counts. This CDR3 reads CAPRRRAHEQYF. Written as DNA, the CDR3 is TGTGCCCCCAGGCGCAGGGCCCACGAGCAGTACTTC. The chain is built from TRBV25-1 and TRBJ2-7; TRBD1 is a possible D gene (5 bases). The germline V and J ends were trimmed by 11 bases and 5 bases, with 16 bases remaining between them. Germline-derived CDR1 and CDR2 are MGHDK and SYGVNS. This CDR3 has 12 residues.

In DNA, the CDR3 is TGTGCCAGCAGCCAAGAAGGGCTAGCGGGAGAGGCAAAGAGGGATGAGCAGTTCTTC. This encodes CASSQEGLAGEAKRDEQFF. V and J are TRBV3-1 and TRBJ2-1; the match to TRBD2 covers 10 bases. The CDR3 consists of 19 residues. V lost 0 bases to trimming and J lost 8 bases; unmatched junction nucleotides: 16. Germline-derived CDR1 and CDR2 are LGHDT and YNNKEL (reference sequence).

This clonotype was detected a few times. Here the CDR3 reads CASGRTSGNPGELFF. The DNA for the CDR3 is TGTGCCAGCGGAAGGACTAGCGGGAATCCCGGGGAGCTGTTTTTT. The chain carries TRBV6-2 or TRBV6-3 and TRBJ2-2; TRBD2 agrees at 12 bases. This CDR3 is built from 15 residues. Germline lookup yields CDR1 MNHEY and CDR2 SVGEGT. V shed 8 bases, J shed 6 bases, and the junction held 7 bases outside the gene matches.

The chain joins TRBV5-1 to TRBJ2-3, with D uncertain. CDR1 and CDR2 from the germline V gene are SGHRS and YFSETQ. The CDR3 sequence is 14 residues long. V was trimmed by 5 bases and J by 1 base, leaving 11 bases between them. The CDR3 reads CASRLSEGTDTQYF. The CDR3 DNA reads as TGCGCCAGCAGACTCTCGGAAGGCACAGATACGCAGTATTTT.

This clonotype has more than one count but fewer than ten. The chain has TRBV5-6 and TRBJ2-7; D is unresolved. CDR3 size: 12 residues. Germline CDR1 and CDR2: SGHDT and YYEEEE. V lost 3 bases to trimming and J lost 7 bases, with 11 bases between them. CDR3 sequence (DNA): TGTGCCAGCAGCTACGGGTCTCTGGAGCAGTACTTC. It is translated as CASSYGSLEQYF. Looking up the rest from reference TRBV5-6 and TRBJ2-7 gives the full variable domain: DAGVTQSPTHLIKTRGQQVTLRCSPKSGHDTVSWYQQALGQGPQFIFQYYEEEERQRGNFPDRFSGHQFPNYSSELNVNALLLGDSALYLCASSYGSLEQYFGPGTRLTVT.

This clonotype was counted ten times or more. A junction end diverges from the germline sequence, so it may reflect a read error. CDR3: CASSLGGGTYEQYF. The CDR3 DNA sequence: TGTGCCAGCAGCTTAGGCGGGGGGACCTACGAGCAGTACTTC. The V call is TRBV5-1, the J call TRBJ2-7; 8 nucleotides agree with TRBD2. Germline V lookup: CDR1 SGHRS, CDR2 YFSETQ. The CDR3 is 14 residues long.

This clonotype occurred a few times. The chain joins TRBV20-1 to TRBJ2-1; TRBD1 agrees at 7 bases. J gave up 4 bases and V 4 bases, and 7 bases lay outside the gene matches. The CDR3 is made up of 14 amino acids. From germline, CDR1 is DFQATT and CDR2 SNEGSKA (reference sequence). The CDR3 loop is CSATGRQGYNEQFF. The CDR3 DNA follows: TGCAGTGCTACTGGAAGACAGGGATACAATGAGCAGTTCTTC.

This clonotype has more than one count but fewer than ten. The chain combines TRBV20-1 with TRBJ2-3, with 8 bases lining up with TRBD2. Germline CDR1 and CDR2: DFQATT and SNEGSKA (reference sequence). The V and J ends lost 5 bases and 6 bases, in that order; junction bases with no gene match: 10. This CDR3 comprises 14 residues. Written as DNA, the CDR3 is TGCAGTGCTCTTGGGGCGGGAGGCCGTGATACGCAGTATTTT. Translation: CSALGAGGRDTQYF.

CDR3 sequence: CASSQWSGVGEKLFF. DNA of the CDR3: TGTGCCAGCAGCCAATGGAGTGGGGTCGGGGAAAAACTGTTTTTT. The rearrangement joins TRBV16 to TRBJ1-4, with no clear D. Germline CDR1 is KGHSY and CDR2 is FQNENV. V was clipped by 1 base and J by 8 bases, with 14 bases between them. The CDR3 is 15 amino acids.

This clonotype was found a few times. The V gene is TRBV28, the J gene TRBJ2-2, with D tentatively TRBD1 (6 bases). The germline CDR1 and CDR2 sequences are MDHEN and SYDVKM. The V end was cut by 2 bases, the J end by 0 bases, with 10 bases between. There are 16 residues in the CDR3. The DNA of the CDR3 is TGTGCCAGCAGTTTACCAGCAGGGGCGAACACCGGGGAGCTGTTTTTT. Its protein is CASSLPAGANTGELFF.

The chain joins TRBV29-1 to TRBJ2-5; D not resolved. The ends were cut back, 7 bases at V and 5 bases at J, with 8 bases in the middle. Germline CDR1 reads SQVTM; CDR2 reads ANQGSEA. This CDR3 region has 10 residues. CDR3 sequence: CSAGSETQYF. The CDR3 DNA is TGCAGCGCCGGATCTGAGACCCAGTACTTC.

The chain uses TRBV7-8 and TRBJ2-1; 12 bases agree with TRBD1. V lost 2 bases, J lost 12 bases, and 11 bases stayed unmatched. Germline assignment: CDR1 SGHVS and CDR2 FQNEAQ. The CDR3 consists of 16 residues. CDR3 DNA: TGTGCCAGCAGCTTAAGAGTGGGACAGGGGGCCAGTGGGCAGTTCTTC. Amino acids: CASSLRVGQGASGQFF.

This clonotype has a handful of counts. V gene TRBV3-1 combines with J gene TRBJ2-2, with 9 bases that match TRBD2. Germline CDR1 is LGHDT and CDR2 is YNNKEL (reference sequence). V was pared by 3 bases and J by 8 bases, with 7 bases of the junction left unmatched. The length of the CDR3 is 15 residues. The CDR3 sequence is CASSHLAGRCGELFF. The CDR3 region has the DNA TGTGCCAGCAGCCACCTAGCGGGAAGGTGTGGGGAGCTGTTTTTT.